This is a list of T cell receptor beta chains from one sample in a study of OX40 agonist ivuxolimab in advanced cancers. Sequenced by immunoSEQ multiplex PCR; TCRdb stores in-frame clones only, minus some. Of tens of thousands of clones in the sample, around 94% were seen once. Material: CD4+ or CD8+ T cells sorted from blood, obtained in a trial of the OX40 agonist ivuxolimab. These receptors came from an adult with an advanced solid tumor such as melanoma, head and neck, liver or kidney cancer. Both conserved end residues are part of each CDR3. A D gene is named only where the DNA matches it firmly. Rows may omit the clone size; those that give it use once, few, many or a size class.

CDR3 protein | CDR3 DNA | D gene | clone size | J gene | V gene
CAWSLTENNYGYTF | TGTGCCTGGAGTCTTACAGAGAATAACTATGGCTACACCTTC | NA | NA | TRBJ1-2 | TRBV30
CASSLYERAYNSPLHF | TGTGCCAGCAGCTTATACGAACGGGCCTATAATTCACCCCTCCACTTT | NA | once | TRBJ1-6 | TRBV11-2
CASSPGTLNYEQYF | TGTGCCAGCAGCCCCGGGACGTTGAACTACGAGCAGTACTTC | NA | few | TRBJ2-7 | TRBV7-2
CASIPGVKYQPQHF | TGTGCCAGCATCCCAGGGGTGAAGTATCAGCCCCAGCATTTT | NA | NA | TRBJ1-5 | TRBV21-1
CAISEEGQGESGETQYF | TGTGCCATCAGTGAGGAGGGACAGGGGGAATCAGGAGAGACCCAGTACTTC | TRBD1 | NA | TRBJ2-5 | TRBV10-3
CASSTLRDRVEDTQYF | TGTGCCAGCAGTACTCTCCGGGACAGGGTTGAAGATACGCAGTATTTT | TRBD1 | NA | TRBJ2-3 | TRBV27
CASSPGGGSVNEQFF | TGTGCCAGCTCACCCGGGGGGGGATCGGTCAATGAGCAGTTCTTC | TRBD2 | NA | TRBJ2-1 | TRBV18
CASSETGLADNEQFF | TGTGCCAGCAGCGAAACGGGACTAGCGGACAATGAGCAGTTCTTC | TRBD2 | NA | TRBJ2-1 | TRBV7-9
CASSPRDREDEQFF | TGTGCCAGCAGCCCCCGGGACAGGGAAGATGAGCAGTTCTTC | TRBD1 | NA | TRBJ2-1 | TRBV11-2
CASGPGTGVETQYF | TGTGCTAGTGGTCCCGGGACAGGGGTAGAGACCCAGTACTTC | TRBD1 | NA | TRBJ2-5 | TRBV12-5
CASSLGQSYEQYF | TGTGCCAGCAGTTTGGGACAGTCCTACGAGCAGTACTTC | TRBD1 | NA | TRBJ2-7 | TRBV27
CASGTSLGTPYEQYF | TGTGCCAGCGGGACGAGTTTGGGGACCCCCTACGAGCAGTACTTC | NA | NA | TRBJ2-7 | TRBV2
CAISETGRTEAFF | TGTGCCATCAGTGAGACAGGGCGGACTGAAGCTTTCTTT | NA | NA | TRBJ1-1 | TRBV10-3
CASIPDRVTNNIQYF | TGTGCCAGCATTCCGGACAGGGTGACGAATAACATTCAGTACTTC | TRBD1 | NA | TRBJ2-4 | TRBV2
CASTPDEGVRYEQYF | TGTGCCAGCACCCCCGACGAAGGGGTGAGGTACGAGCAGTACTTC | NA | once | TRBJ2-7 | TRBV7-2
CASGVNSYNEQFF | TGTGCCAGCGGCGTTAACTCCTACAATGAGCAGTTCTTC | NA | NA | TRBJ2-1 | TRBV6-1
CASSLTVNTEAFF | TGTGCCAGCAGTTTAACAGTGAACACTGAAGCTTTCTTT | NA | few | TRBJ1-1 | TRBV27
CASSLTSGRAVETQYF | TGCGCCAGCAGCCTCACTAGCGGGAGGGCCGTAGAGACCCAGTACTTC | TRBD2 | NA | TRBJ2-5 | TRBV4-1
CASSRQTGVNSPLHF | TGTGCCAGCAGTCGACAGACAGGGGTTAATTCACCCCTCCACTTT | TRBD1 | NA | TRBJ1-6 | TRBV6-5
CASRAGGYNSPLHF | TGCGCCAGCAGGGCAGGGGGGTATAATTCACCCCTCCACTTT | TRBD1 | once | TRBJ1-6 | TRBV4-3
CASSPFLAGVNEQFF | TGTGCCAGTAGTCCCTTTCTAGCGGGAGTCAATGAGCAGTTCTTC | TRBD2 | NA | TRBJ2-1 | TRBV19
CASSFVGGAWSQFF | TGTGCCAGCAGTTTCGTCGGGGGGGCCTGGTCACAGTTCTTC | TRBD2 | NA | TRBJ2-1 | TRBV27
CASSPTGSGHTDTQYF | TGTGCCAGCAGCCCAACGGGTAGCGGGCACACAGATACGCAGTATTTT | TRBD2 | NA | TRBJ2-3 | TRBV27
CASSYRTGNNEQFF | TGTGCCAGCAGTTATAGGACAGGGAACAATGAGCAGTTCTTC | TRBD1 | NA | TRBJ2-1 | TRBV6-5
CASSPGSGGPQHF | TGCGCCAGCAGCCCGGGGTCAGGGGGGCCCCAGCATTTT | TRBD1 | NA | TRBJ1-5 | TRBV5-1
CASSAAGTSTDTQYF | TGTGCCAGCAGCGCTGCCGGGACAAGCACAGATACGCAGTATTTT | NA | once | TRBJ2-3 | TRBV9
CASSVGRGSAYEQYF | TGTGCCAGTAGTGTGGGGCGGGGGAGCGCCTACGAGCAGTACTTC | TRBD2 | NA | TRBJ2-7 | TRBV19
CASSLDGELFF | TGTGCCAGCAGCTTAGACGGGGAGCTGTTTTTT | NA | NA | TRBJ2-2 | TRBV13
CASSFQGYPYEQYF | TGTGCCAGCAGTTTCCAGGGATACCCCTACGAGCAGTACTTC | NA | NA | TRBJ2-7 | TRBV27
CASSSGTGSSYEQYF | TGTGCCAGCAGCTCCGGGACAGGGTCTTCCTACGAGCAGTACTTC | TRBD1 | NA | TRBJ2-7 | TRBV2
CASSLDNQPQHF | TGTGCCAGCAGCCTGGACAATCAGCCCCAGCATTTT | NA | few | TRBJ1-5 | TRBV4-2
CASSPPVRDTYEQYF | TGTGCCAGCAGTCCCCCTGTGAGGGACACCTACGAGCAGTACTTC | NA | NA | TRBJ2-7 | TRBV6-1
CASSSNYGTGTRADGYTF | TGTGCCAGCAGCTCCAACTATGGGACAGGGACTCGGGCGGATGGCTACACCTTC | TRBD1 | NA | TRBJ1-2 | TRBV13
CASSYSKRGNTEAFF | TGTGCCAGCAGTTACTCGAAACGGGGGAACACTGAAGCTTTCTTT | NA | NA | TRBJ1-1 | TRBV6-6
CASSHTTGNYGYTF | TGCGCCAGCAGCCATACTACAGGGAACTATGGCTACACCTTC | NA | once | TRBJ1-2 | TRBV4-1
CAWSVRTSFYEQYF | TGTGCCTGGAGTGTAAGGACTAGCTTCTACGAGCAGTACTTC | TRBD2 | NA | TRBJ2-7 | TRBV30
CSAGTGSYGYTF | TGCAGCGCGGGAACAGGGAGCTATGGCTACACCTTC | NA | NA | TRBJ1-2 | TRBV29-1
CASSQVTGQGAGYGYTF | TGCGCCAGCAGCCAAGTTACGGGACAGGGGGCTGGGTATGGCTACACCTTC | TRBD1 | NA | TRBJ1-2 | TRBV4-1
CASSLNNFGLSGELFF | TGTGCCAGCAGCTTGAATAACTTCGGGTTGTCCGGGGAGCTGTTTTTT | NA | NA | TRBJ2-2 | TRBV5-6
CASSSGQSSYEQYF | TGTGCCAGCAGCTCGGGACAGAGCTCCTACGAGCAGTACTTC | TRBD1 | NA | TRBJ2-7 | TRBV7-2
CSAGFSQWEQFF | TGCAGCGCCGGTTTTTCCCAATGGGAGCAGTTCTTC | NA | NA | TRBJ2-1 | TRBV29-1
CASSPGAGGAHYEQYF | TGTGCCAGTAGTCCAGGAGCGGGAGGGGCCCACTACGAGCAGTACTTC | TRBD2 | NA | TRBJ2-7 | TRBV19
CASSSRDTQYF | TGTGCCAGCAGCTCAAGGGATACGCAGTATTTT | NA | NA | TRBJ2-3 | TRBV11-2
CASSLGRNPDTQYF | TGCGCCAGCAGCTTAGGGCGTAACCCAGATACGCAGTATTTT | NA | once | TRBJ2-3 | TRBV5-1
CASSLGGNTEAFF | TGTGCCAGCAGTTTAGGGGGGAACACTGAAGCTTTCTTT | NA | NA | TRBJ1-1 | TRBV27
CASSLRGKVDEQYF | TGTGCCAGCAGCTTAAGAGGGAAGGTCGACGAGCAGTACTTC | NA | NA | TRBJ2-7 | TRBV5-8
CASSQTSGSYNEQFF | TGCGCCAGCAGCCAAACTAGCGGCTCCTACAATGAGCAGTTCTTC | TRBD2 | NA | TRBJ2-1 | TRBV4-1
CASSRYRGTEAFF | TGTGCCAGCAGCCGTTACAGGGGGACTGAAGCTTTCTTT | TRBD1 | NA | TRBJ1-1 | TRBV11-3
CASSWVGGHNEQFF | TGCGCCAGCAGCTGGGTGGGTGGTCACAATGAGCAGTTCTTC | NA | NA | TRBJ2-1 | TRBV5-1
CASSMAAGSSYEQYF | TGTGCCAGTAGTATGGCGGCAGGGAGCTCCTACGAGCAGTACTTC | NA | NA | TRBJ2-7 | TRBV19
CASSIVGGPGEAFF | TGTGCCAGTAGTATAGTCGGGGGGCCTGGTGAAGCTTTCTTT | NA | once | TRBJ1-1 | TRBV19
CASSEGTSSFNEQFF | TGCGCCAGCAGCGAAGGGACCAGTAGCTTCAATGAGCAGTTCTTC | NA | NA | TRBJ2-1 | TRBV5-1
CASSEINDAGAPYEQYF | TGTGCCAGCAGTGAAATAAACGACGCGGGAGCCCCCTACGAGCAGTACTTC | TRBD2 | NA | TRBJ2-7 | TRBV2